This TCR beta chain was found in a study of blood T cell repertoires in COVID-19. About the research overall: The United States, Italy and Spain supplied acute and convalescent COVID-19 samples. The analysed material was cDNA or gDNA that came from T cells, B-cell-depleted T cells, or PBMCs.

As originally analysed: Reference gene primer amplification yielded estimated nucleated cell counts. Measured with immunoSEQ multiplex PCR; TCRdb has only the in-frame clones, and not every one. D and trimming were read from the DNA, whereas the V and J calls and clone size are those reported in that table. The sample holds under 200,000 clones, about 74% seen once. The CDR3 has 15 amino acids. The V gene end was trimmed by 8 bases and the J gene end by 9 bases; junction bases not matched to a gene: 13. This clone occurred a few times. The chain employs TRBV23-1 and TRBJ2-1, with 10 bases that match TRBD2. TRBV23-1 is treated as an ORF (open reading frame) with a function not yet certain. Input material: peripheral blood. The receptor comes from a woman over 75 with acute or convalescent COVID-19. CDR3 loop: CASLSPAGGPCEQFF. CDR3 nucleotides: TGCGCCAGCCTTTCCCCAGCGGGAGGGCCTTGTGAGCAGTTCTTC.